Each of the 14 T cell receptor beta chains below was sequenced from the same sample in a study of control samples from healthy donors and cancer patients (dated by TCRdb to 2020 to 2022). Libraries were built with the immunoSEQ multiplex PCR assay. The table comes from immuneACCESS by way of TCRdb, which keeps in-frame sequences with V and J called. Part of the clones is missing from these tables; in studies checked, under half for an unresolved V gene and the rest for unknown reasons. Recorded for this sample are around 170,000 clones; about 93% of them occurred a single time. 0.68% of the sample is held by the ten biggest clonotypes. Input material: blood. These TCRs come from a woman aged 25 to 39 in good health.

The chain links TRBV19 to TRBJ2-7, with D perhaps TRBD1 (6 bases). Germline CDR1 and CDR2: LNHDA and SQIVND (reference sequence). The CDR3 is 13 residues long. V dropped 5 bases and J dropped 4 bases, with 12 bases sitting between them. DNA for the CDR3: TGTGCCAGTAGTTACCGGGACATGTACGAGCAGTACTTC. It yields the protein CASSYRDMYEQYF.

This chain connects TRBV7-9 to TRBJ2-6; TRBD2 is a possible D gene (8 bases). Looked up from germline, CDR1 is SEHNR and CDR2 is FQNEAQ (reference sequence). V was cut by 7 bases and J by 4 bases, with 17 bases left in between. This CDR3 region has 16 residues. The CDR3 DNA reads TGTGCCAGCACCCCGGGAGGGGGCAGGGGGGCCAACGTCCTGACTTTC. It yields the protein CASTPGGGRGANVLTF.

The rearrangement uses TRBV2 and TRBJ2-7; 7 bases match TRBD2. There are 14 residues in the CDR3. Germline V gene sequence: CDR1 SNHLY, CDR2 FYNNEI. The junction had 5 bases not matched to a gene; V was cut back by 3 bases and J by 3 bases. The CDR3 is CASSEGGVLYEQYF. DNA for the CDR3: TGTGCCAGCAGTGAGGGAGGGGTCCTCTACGAGCAGTACTTC.

The J gene is TRBJ2-7, the V gene TRBV6-1, with D possibly TRBD2 on 5 matching bases. This CDR3 region has 16 residues. Germline V CDR1 and CDR2: MNHNS, SASEGT. V was shortened by 0 bases and J by 1 base, with 13 bases between the two germline ends. This chain's CDR3 is CASSEAGDGPSYEQYF. The CDR3 DNA sequence: TGTGCCAGCAGTGAAGCGGGAGACGGACCGTCCTACGAGCAGTACTTC.

The chain uses TRBV28 and TRBJ1-1, with D tentatively TRBD1 (5 bases). The CDR3 has 15 amino acids. Trimming removed 5 bases at V and 2 bases at J, with 15 bases between. CDR1 is MDHEN and CDR2 is SYDVKM in the germline V gene. The CDR3, as DNA: TGTGCCAGCAGTCCAACCTCGGACATAAACACTGAAGCTTTCTTT. Its translation: CASSPTSDINTEAFF.

The rearrangement uses TRBV11-2 and TRBJ2-1; 7 nucleotides line up with TRBD2. CDR1 SGHAT and CDR2 FQNNGV come from the germline V gene. Unmatched junction bases numbered 6, after V lost 6 bases and J lost 7 bases. The CDR3 is 13 residues long. CDR3 amino acids: CASSPGRSNEQFF. The CDR3 coding sequence is TGTGCCAGCAGTCCCGGGAGGAGTAATGAGCAGTTCTTC.

The rearrangement uses TRBV5-1 and TRBJ2-2; D possibly corresponds to TRBD1 (7 bases). The CDR3 is 16 residues long. Germline values: CDR1 SGHRS, CDR2 YFSETQ. Deletions cut 2 bases from V and 3 bases from J, with 14 bases between. The chain's CDR3 is CASSFYPRGDTGELFF. DNA for the CDR3: TGCGCCAGCAGCTTCTATCCCAGGGGGGACACCGGGGAGCTGTTTTTT.

This rearrangement joins TRBV13 to TRBJ1-5; a weak D match, TRBD1 (5 bases). V lost 0 bases to trimming and J lost 4 bases, with 13 bases between them. CDR3 length: 16 amino acids. Germline V gene data show CDR1 as PRHDT and CDR2 as FYEKMQ (reference sequence). Written as DNA, the CDR3 is TGTGCCAGCAGCTTAGGAGGGACCAGGGTTAATCAGCCCCAGCATTTT. It codes for CASSLGGTRVNQPQHF. The variable domain in full, completed from reference TRBV13 and TRBJ1-5, reads AAGVIQSPRHLIKEKRETATLKCYPIPRHDTVYWYQQGPGQDPQFLISFYEKMQSDKGSIPDRFSAQQFSDYHSELNMSSLELGDSALYFCASSLGGTRVNQPQHFGDGTRLSIL.

This clone showed up just once. This rearrangement joins TRBV3-1 (or the pseudogene TRBV3-2) to TRBJ2-1; 13 nucleotides agree with TRBD2. Germline V gives CDR1 LGHDT, CDR2 YNNKEL (reference sequence). V shed 5 bases and J 0 bases; nucleotides not matched to a gene: 1. This CDR3 contains 16 residues. The CDR3 here is CASSWTSGSSYNEQFF. CDR3 bases: TGTGCCAGCAGCTGGACTAGCGGGAGCTCCTACAATGAGCAGTTCTTC.

The chain employs TRBV5-1 and TRBJ2-1; 9 nucleotides agree with TRBD2. Trimming at V came to 3 bases and at J to 3 bases, leaving 4 bases not matched to a gene. CDR1 is SGHRS and CDR2 is YFSETQ in the germline V gene. The CDR3 spans 15 residues. CDR3 region: CASSSLAGNYNEQFF. The DNA of the CDR3 is TGCGCCAGCAGCTCACTAGCGGGTAACTACAATGAGCAGTTCTTC. Using reference TRBV5-1 and TRBJ2-1 for the parts outside the CDR3, the full variable domain is KAGVTQTPRYLIKTRGQQVTLSCSPISGHRSVSWYQQTPGQGLQFLFEYFSETQRNKGNFPGRFSGRQFSNSRSEMNVSTLELGDSALYLCASSSLAGNYNEQFFGPGTRLTVL.

The CDR3 nucleotides are TGTGCCAGCAGCACTCTCAGGGGGAATTACGAGCAGTACTTC. Its protein is CASSTLRGNYEQYF. This chain connects TRBV7-2 to TRBJ2-7, with TRBD1 matching 7 bases. Germline V gene data show CDR1 as SGHTA and CDR2 as FQGNSA. V lost 5 bases and J lost 4; bases outside the gene matches: 8. This CDR3 region has 14 residues.

The J gene is TRBJ2-7, the V gene TRBV6-1; D may be TRBD2 (7 bases). The CDR3 is made up of 16 amino acids. Germline CDR1 is MNHNS and CDR2 is SASEGT. The V gene lost 0 bases and the J gene lost 1 base, with 13 bases spanning the gap. Here the CDR3 reads CASSEAPRGGSYEQYF. The CDR3 DNA reads as TGTGCCAGCAGTGAAGCGCCGAGGGGGGGGTCCTACGAGCAGTACTTC.

The chain has TRBV9 and TRBJ2-3; 10 bases line up with TRBD1. Germline assignment: CDR1 SGDLS and CDR2 YYNGEE. CDR3 size: 17 residues. V gave up 3 bases and J gave up 2 bases; unmatched junction bases: 9. This chain's CDR3 is CASSARPGTGVTDTQYF. The CDR3 bases are TGTGCCAGCAGCGCAAGACCCGGGACAGGGGTCACAGATACGCAGTATTTT.

This clone has only one observation. The chain uses TRBV5-1 and TRBJ2-7, with 7 bases fitting TRBD2. The CDR3 extends over 15 amino acids. CDR1 SGHRS and CDR2 YFSETQ come from the germline V gene. Losses at the gene ends were 2 bases for V and 5 bases for J; bases not matched to a gene: 10. For the CDR3, the DNA is TGCGCCAGCAGCTTAATGACGGGAGGCCTCCACGAGCAGTACTTC. This sequence encodes CASSLMTGGLHEQYF.